The clone carrying this T cell receptor (beta chain) was counted a single time. What it binds is not known. The naive CD8 fraction comprised CD45RO-negative cells positively selected for CCR7 and excluded terminally differentiated effector memory CD45RA+ cells. An even split of each subset's genomic DNA across several immunoSEQ plates was performed. The protocol was immunoSEQ multiplex PCR, while the TCRdb copy is restricted to in-frame clones and leaves out a portion. Of about 2 million clones listed, about 94% are singletons. The data originate from a study of shared clonotypes between healthy human individuals. The overall study: The study drew on a couple of women and a few men aged 18 to 49 as donors. Study findings and constraints: Estimated richness values were generally larger in naive subsets than in memory subsets. In several donors, about 5% of naive CD4 clonotypes appeared in common.

CDR1 and CDR2 (germline): SGHNT, YENEEA. There are 13 residues in the CDR3. The ends lost 6 bases at V and 5 bases at J; junction bases unmatched: 5. The V gene is TRBV11-3, the J gene TRBJ2-7; 9 nucleotides agree with TRBD1. This clonotype was obtained from a man aged 18 to 35 in good health. Input material: naive CD8+ T cells sorted from blood. For the CDR3, the DNA is TGTGCCAGCAGTTCCGGGACAGGGAACGAGCAGTACTTC. Residues: CASSSGTGNEQYF.